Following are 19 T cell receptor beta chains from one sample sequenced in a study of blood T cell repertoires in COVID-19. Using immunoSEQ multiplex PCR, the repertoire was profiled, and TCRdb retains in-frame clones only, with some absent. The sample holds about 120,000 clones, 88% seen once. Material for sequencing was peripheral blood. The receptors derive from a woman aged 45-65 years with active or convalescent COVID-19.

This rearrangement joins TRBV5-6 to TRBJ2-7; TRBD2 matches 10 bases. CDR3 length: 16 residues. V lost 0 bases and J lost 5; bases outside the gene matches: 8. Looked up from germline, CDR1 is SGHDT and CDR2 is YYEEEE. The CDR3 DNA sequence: TGTGCCAGCAGCTTGGAGTTGAGCGGGAGGGCCCACGAGCAGTACTTC. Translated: CASSLELSGRAHEQYF.

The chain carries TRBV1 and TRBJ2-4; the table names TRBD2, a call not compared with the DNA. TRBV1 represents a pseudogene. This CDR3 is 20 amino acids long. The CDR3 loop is CTSSQEEKGGSRIAKNIQYF. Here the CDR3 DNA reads TGCACCAGCAGCCAAGAGGAGAAGGGAGGGTCCCGTATAGCCAAAAACATTCAGTACTTC.

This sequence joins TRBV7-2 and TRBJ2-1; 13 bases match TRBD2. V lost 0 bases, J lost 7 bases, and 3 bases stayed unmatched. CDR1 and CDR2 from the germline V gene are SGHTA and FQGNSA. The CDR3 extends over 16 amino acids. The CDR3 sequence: CASSLAGTSGINEQFF. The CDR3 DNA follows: TGTGCCAGCAGCTTAGCTGGGACTAGCGGGATAAATGAGCAGTTCTTC.

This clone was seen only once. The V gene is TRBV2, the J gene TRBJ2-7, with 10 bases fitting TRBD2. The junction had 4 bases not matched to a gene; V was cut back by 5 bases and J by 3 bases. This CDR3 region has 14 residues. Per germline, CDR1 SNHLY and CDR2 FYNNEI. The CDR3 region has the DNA TGTGCCAGCAGTTGGACTAGCGGCCACTACGAGCAGTACTTC. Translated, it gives CASSWTSGHYEQYF. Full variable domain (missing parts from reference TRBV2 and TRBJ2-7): EPEVTQTPSHQVTQMGQEVILRCVPISNHLYFYWYRQILGQKVEFLVSFYNNEISEKSEIFDDQFSVERPDGSNFTLKIRSTKLEDSAMYFCASSWTSGHYEQYFGPGTRLTVT.

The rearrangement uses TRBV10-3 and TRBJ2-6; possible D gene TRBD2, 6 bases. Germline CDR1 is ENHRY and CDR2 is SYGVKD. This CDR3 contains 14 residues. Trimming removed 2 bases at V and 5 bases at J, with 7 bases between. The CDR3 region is CAISEAGRANVLTF. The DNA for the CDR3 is TGTGCCATCAGTGAGGCGGGGCGGGCCAACGTCCTGACTTTC.

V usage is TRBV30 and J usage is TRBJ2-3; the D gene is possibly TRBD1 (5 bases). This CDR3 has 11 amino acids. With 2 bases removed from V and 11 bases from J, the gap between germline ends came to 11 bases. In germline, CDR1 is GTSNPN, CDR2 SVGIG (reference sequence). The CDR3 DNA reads TGTGCCTGGAGTCGACAGAGGAGGCAGTATTTT. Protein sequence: CAWSRQRRQYF.

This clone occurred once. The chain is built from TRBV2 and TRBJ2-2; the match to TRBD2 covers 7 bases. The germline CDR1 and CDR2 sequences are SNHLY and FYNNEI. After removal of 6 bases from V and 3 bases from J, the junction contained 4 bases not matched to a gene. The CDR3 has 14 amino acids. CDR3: CASSGGRDTGELFF. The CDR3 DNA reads TGTGCCAGCAGCGGTGGGAGGGACACCGGGGAGCTGTTTTTT.

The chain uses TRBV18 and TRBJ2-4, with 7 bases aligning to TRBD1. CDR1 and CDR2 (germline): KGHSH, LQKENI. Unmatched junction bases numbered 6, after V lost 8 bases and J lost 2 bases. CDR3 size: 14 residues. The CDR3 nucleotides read TGTGCCAGCCGGACAGGTGGCTCCAAAAACATTCAGTACTTC. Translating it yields CASRTGGSKNIQYF.

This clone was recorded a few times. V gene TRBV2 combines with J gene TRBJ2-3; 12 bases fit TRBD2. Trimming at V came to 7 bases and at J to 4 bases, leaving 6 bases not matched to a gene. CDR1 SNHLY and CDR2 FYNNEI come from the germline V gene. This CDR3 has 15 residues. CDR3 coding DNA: TGTGCCAGCAAAGGACTAGCGGGAATGGCAGATACGCAGTATTTT. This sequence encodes CASKGLAGMADTQYF.

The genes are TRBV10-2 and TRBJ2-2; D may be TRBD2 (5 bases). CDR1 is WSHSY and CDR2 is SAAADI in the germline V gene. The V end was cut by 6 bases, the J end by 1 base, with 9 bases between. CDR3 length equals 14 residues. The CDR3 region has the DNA TGCGCCAGCAGAAAGGACTGGAACACCGGGGAGCTGTTTTTT. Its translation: CASRKDWNTGELFF.

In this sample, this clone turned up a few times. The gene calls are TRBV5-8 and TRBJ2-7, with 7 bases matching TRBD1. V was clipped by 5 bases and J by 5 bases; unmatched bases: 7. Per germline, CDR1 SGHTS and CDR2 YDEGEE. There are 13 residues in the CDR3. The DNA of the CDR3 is TGTGCCAGCAGGAAAACAGGGGTCAACGAGCAGTACTTC. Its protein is CASRKTGVNEQYF.

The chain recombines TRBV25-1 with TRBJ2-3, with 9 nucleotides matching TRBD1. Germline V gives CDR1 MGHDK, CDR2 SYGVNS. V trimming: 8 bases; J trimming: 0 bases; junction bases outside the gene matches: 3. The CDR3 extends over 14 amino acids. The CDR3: CASLGTGSTDTQYF. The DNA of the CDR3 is TGTGCCAGCCTAGGGACAGGGAGCACAGATACGCAGTATTTT.

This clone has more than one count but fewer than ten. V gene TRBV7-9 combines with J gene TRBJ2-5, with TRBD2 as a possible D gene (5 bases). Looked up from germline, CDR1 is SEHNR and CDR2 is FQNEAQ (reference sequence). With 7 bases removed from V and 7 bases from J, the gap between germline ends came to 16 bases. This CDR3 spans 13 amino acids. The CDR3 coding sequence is TGTGCCAGCACCCTAGCAGGAGGAGTGACCCAGTACTTC. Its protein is CASTLAGGVTQYF.

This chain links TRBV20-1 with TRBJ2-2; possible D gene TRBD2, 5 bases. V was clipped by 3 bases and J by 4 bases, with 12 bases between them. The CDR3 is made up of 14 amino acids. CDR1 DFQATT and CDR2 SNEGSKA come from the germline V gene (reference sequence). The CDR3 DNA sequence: TGCAGTGCTAGTTTTGGGAGCGGCACCGGGGAGCTGTTTTTT. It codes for CSASFGSGTGELFF.

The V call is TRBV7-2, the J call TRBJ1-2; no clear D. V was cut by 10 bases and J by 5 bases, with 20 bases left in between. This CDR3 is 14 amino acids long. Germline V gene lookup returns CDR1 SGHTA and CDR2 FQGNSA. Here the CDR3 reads CATSIASGSYGYTF. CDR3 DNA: TGTGCCACTTCAATCGCGTCCGGGTCTTATGGCTACACCTTC.

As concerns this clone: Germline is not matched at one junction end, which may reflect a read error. The CDR3, as DNA: TGTGCTAGCAGCTTAGCGCGGAACAGGGGCCGGAACACCATATATTTT. Translating gives CASSLARNRGRNTIYF. The rearrangement joins TRBV7-7 to TRBJ1-3; 7 positions match TRBD1. In germline, CDR1 is SSHAT, CDR2 FNYEAQ (reference sequence). This CDR3 is built from 16 residues.

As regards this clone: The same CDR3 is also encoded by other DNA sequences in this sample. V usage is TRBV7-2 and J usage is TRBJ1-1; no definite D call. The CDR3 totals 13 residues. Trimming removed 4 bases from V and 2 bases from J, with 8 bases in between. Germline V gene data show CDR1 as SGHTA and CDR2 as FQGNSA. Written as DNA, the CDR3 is TGTGCCAGCAGCTCAGGTCAAAACACTGAAGCTTTCTTT. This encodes CASSSGQNTEAFF.

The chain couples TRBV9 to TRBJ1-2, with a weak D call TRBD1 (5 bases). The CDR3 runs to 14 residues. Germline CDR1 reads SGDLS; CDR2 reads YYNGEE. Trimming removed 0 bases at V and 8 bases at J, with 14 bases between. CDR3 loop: CASSVAGGGFGYTF. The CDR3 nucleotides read TGTGCCAGCAGCGTAGCCGGGGGAGGTTTCGGCTACACCTTC.

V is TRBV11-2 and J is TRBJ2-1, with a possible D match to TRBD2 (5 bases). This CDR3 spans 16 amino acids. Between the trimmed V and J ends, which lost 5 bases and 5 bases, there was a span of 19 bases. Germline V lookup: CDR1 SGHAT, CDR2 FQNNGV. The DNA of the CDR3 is TGTGCCAGCAGCCCCGGATGGTGGGAGAGAGACAATGAGCAGTTCTTC. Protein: CASSPGWWERDNEQFF. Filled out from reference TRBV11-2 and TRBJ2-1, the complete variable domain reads EAGVAQSPRYKIIEKRQSVAFWCNPISGHATLYWYQQILGQGPKLLIQFQNNGVVDDSQLPKDRFSAERLKGVDSTLKIQPAKLEDSAVYLCASSPGWWERDNEQFFGPGTRLTVL.